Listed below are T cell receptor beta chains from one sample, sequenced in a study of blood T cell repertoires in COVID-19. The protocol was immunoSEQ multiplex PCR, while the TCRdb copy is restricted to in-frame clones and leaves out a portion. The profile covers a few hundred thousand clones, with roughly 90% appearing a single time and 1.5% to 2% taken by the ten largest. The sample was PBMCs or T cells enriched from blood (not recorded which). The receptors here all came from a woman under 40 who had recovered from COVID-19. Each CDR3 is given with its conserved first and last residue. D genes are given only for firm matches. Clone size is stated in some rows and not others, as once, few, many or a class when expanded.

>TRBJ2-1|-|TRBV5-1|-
CASSLRARGTYNEQFF
TGCGCCAGCAGCTTGAGGGCTAGGGGAACTTACAATGAGCAGTTCTTC
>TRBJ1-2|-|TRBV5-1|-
CASSLVSGNYGYTF
TGCGCCAGCAGCTTGGTTTCAGGAAACTATGGCTACACCTTC
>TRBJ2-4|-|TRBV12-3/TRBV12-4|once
CASSHSTGGMYF
TGTGCCAGCAGTCACTCAACGGGTGGTATGTACTTC
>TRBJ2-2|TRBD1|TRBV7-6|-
CASRKQGEVGELFF
TGTGCCAGCAGAAAACAGGGGGAGGTCGGGGAGCTGTTTTTT
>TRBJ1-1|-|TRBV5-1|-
CASSLTRITTGTEAFF
TGCGCCAGCAGCCTCACGCGTATAACCACGGGGACTGAAGCTTTCTTT
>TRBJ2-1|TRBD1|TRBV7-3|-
CASSSTALTRGEQFF
TGTGCCAGCAGCTCCACGGCCCTCACCAGGGGGGAGCAGTTCTTC
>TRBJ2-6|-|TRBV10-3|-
CAISGYSGANVLTF
TGTGCCATCAGTGGCTATTCTGGGGCCAACGTCCTGACTTTC
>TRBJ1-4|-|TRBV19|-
CASSIGSRGRGGEKLFF
TGTGCCAGTAGTATTGGATCCCGCGGCAGGGGCGGTGAAAAACTGTTTTTT
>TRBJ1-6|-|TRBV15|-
CATSPTGLSPLHF
TGTGCCACCAGCCCGACAGGCCTATCGCCCCTCCACTTT
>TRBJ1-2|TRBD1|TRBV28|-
CASRGGPGYTF
TGTGCCAGTCGAGGGGGCCCCGGCTACACCTTC
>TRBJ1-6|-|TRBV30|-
CAWTQGQSSYNSPLHF
TGTGCCTGGACCCAGGGGCAGAGCTCCTATAATTCACCCCTCCACTTT
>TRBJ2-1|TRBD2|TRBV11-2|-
CASTPLAGGPNEQFF
TGTGCCAGCACCCCACTAGCGGGAGGGCCCAATGAGCAGTTCTTC
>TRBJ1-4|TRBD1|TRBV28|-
CASSLGTGPNEKLFF
TGTGCCAGCAGTTTAGGGACAGGGCCTAATGAAAAACTGTTTTTT
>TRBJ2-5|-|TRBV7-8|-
CASSSPGRIETQYF
TGTGCCAGCAGCTCTCCCGGCAGGATTGAGACCCAGTACTTC
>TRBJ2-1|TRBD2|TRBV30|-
CAWSRSGDPYNEQFF
TGTGCCTGGAGTCGGAGCGGGGATCCCTACAATGAGCAGTTCTTC
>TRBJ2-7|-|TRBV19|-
CASSTDIFYEQYF
TGTGCCAGTAGTACCGACATCTTCTACGAGCAGTACTTC
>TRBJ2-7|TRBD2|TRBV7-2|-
CASSQQSGRAGEQYF
TGTGCCAGCAGCCAACAAAGCGGGAGGGCCGGCGAGCAGTACTTC
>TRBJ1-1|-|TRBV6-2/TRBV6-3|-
CASRYSGATNTEAFF
TGTGCCAGCAGATACTCAGGAGCAACGAACACTGAAGCTTTCTTT
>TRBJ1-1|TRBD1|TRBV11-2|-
CASSVDRARTEAFF
TGTGCCAGCAGCGTAGACAGGGCGAGGACTGAAGCTTTCTTT
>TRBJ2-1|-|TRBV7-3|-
CASSPSLRGGPQFF
TGTGCCAGCAGCCCTAGTTTGCGCGGGGGCCCTCAGTTCTTC
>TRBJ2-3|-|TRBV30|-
CAFLPSGDTQYF
TGTGCCTTCCTACCGAGTGGAGATACGCAGTATTTT
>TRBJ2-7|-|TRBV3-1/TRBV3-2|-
CASSLLQGYEQYF
TGTGCCAGCAGTCTATTACAGGGCTACGAGCAGTACTTC
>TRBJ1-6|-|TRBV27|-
CASSASNSPLHF
TGTGCCAGCAGTGCGTCTAATTCACCCCTCCACTTT